This entry concerns a single T cell receptor (beta chain). This entry belongs to a study of blood T cell repertoires in COVID-19. TCRdb's copy holds only in-frame clones and misses some; the assay was immunoSEQ multiplex PCR. The sample yields about 200,000 clones, around 76% seen once. The CDR3 is 18 residues long. Germline V lookup: CDR1 LGHDT, CDR2 YNNKEL (reference sequence). V lost 2 bases and J lost 3, with 17 bases in between. Sequenced material: peripheral blood. This clonotype was sampled from a woman between 55 and 75 years old with COVID-19, enrolled during active disease. The chain links TRBV3-1 (or the pseudogene TRBV3-2) to TRBJ1-6; D might be TRBD1 (5 bases). The CDR3: CASSQPQGSGVYNSPLHF. The CDR3, as DNA: TGTGCCAGCAGCCAACCGCAGGGATCTGGTGTCTATAATTCACCCCTCCACTTT.